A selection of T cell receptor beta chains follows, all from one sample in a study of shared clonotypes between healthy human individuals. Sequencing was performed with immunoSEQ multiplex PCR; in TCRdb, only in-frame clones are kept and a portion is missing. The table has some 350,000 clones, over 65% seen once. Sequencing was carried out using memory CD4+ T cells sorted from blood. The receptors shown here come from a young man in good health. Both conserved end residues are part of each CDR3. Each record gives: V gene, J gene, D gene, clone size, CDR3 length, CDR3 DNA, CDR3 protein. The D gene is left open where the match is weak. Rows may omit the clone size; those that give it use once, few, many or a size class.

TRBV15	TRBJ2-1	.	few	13	TGTGCCACCAGCAGAGCCGACGAGGATGAGCAGTTCTTC	CATSRADEDEQFF
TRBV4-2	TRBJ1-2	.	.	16	TGTGCCAGCAGCTTAGGAGGCAGGGGCGGTAACTATGGCTACACCTTC	CASSLGGRGGNYGYTF
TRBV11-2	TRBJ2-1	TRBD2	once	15	TGTGCCAGCAGCTACGGGACTAGGCAATACAATGAGCAGTTCTTC	CASSYGTRQYNEQFF
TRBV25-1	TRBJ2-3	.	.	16	TGTGCCAGCAGTGAATATGCCGGCTCAGGCACAGATACGCAGTATTTT	CASSEYAGSGTDTQYF
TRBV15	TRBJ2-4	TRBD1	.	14	TGTGCCACCAGCAGTCGTCGGACAGGGGATCCACGGTACTTC	CATSSRRTGDPRYF
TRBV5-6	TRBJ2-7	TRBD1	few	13	TGTGCCAGCCGACAGGGGCCTTCCTACGAGCAGTACTTC	CASRQGPSYEQYF
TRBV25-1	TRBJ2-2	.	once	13	TGTGCCAGCAAACGCGAGAACACCGGGGAGCTGTTTTTT	CASKRENTGELFF
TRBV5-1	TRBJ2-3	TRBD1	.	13	TGCGCCAGCACGGGACAGACCACAGATACGCAGTATTTT	CASTGQTTDTQYF
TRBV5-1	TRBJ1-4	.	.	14	TGCGCCAGCAGCCCCGGAGTGGTTAATGAAAAACTGTTTTTT	CASSPGVVNEKLFF
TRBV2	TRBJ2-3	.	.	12	.	CASMVGQGARYF
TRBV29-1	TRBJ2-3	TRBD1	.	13	TGCAGCGTTGGGACAGGTCGCACAGATACGCAGTATTTT	CSVGTGRTDTQYF
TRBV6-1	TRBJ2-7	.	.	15	TGTGCCAGCAGTGAAGGGACTGCAGTCTCCTACGAGCAGTACTTC	CASSEGTAVSYEQYF
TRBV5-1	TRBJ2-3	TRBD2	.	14	TGCGCCAGCCAACGGGGGGGAAGCACAGATACGCAGTATTTT	CASQRGGSTDTQYF
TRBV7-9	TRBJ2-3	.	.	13	TGTGCCAGCAGCCTCCCCCCGGCAGATACGCAGTATTTT	CASSLPPADTQYF
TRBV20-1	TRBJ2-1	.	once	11	TGCAGTGCTAGAGCCCGGAGTGAGCAGTTCTTC	CSARARSEQFF
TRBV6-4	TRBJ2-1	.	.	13	TGTGCCAGCAGTGAAAGACTTTACAATGAGCAGTTCTTC	CASSERLYNEQFF
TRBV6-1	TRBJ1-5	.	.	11	TGTGCCAGCGGAACCGGGCGGCCCCAGCATTTT	CASGTGRPQHF
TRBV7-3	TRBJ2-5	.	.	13	TGTGCCAGCAGCTTAAATACAGAAGAGACCCAGTACTTC	CASSLNTEETQYF
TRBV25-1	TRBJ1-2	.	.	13	TGTGCCAGCAGTGAATCATTAGGCTATGGCTACACCTTC	CASSESLGYGYTF
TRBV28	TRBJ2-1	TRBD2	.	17	TGTGCCAGCAGTGGTACTAGCGGGATACGCCGGAAGTATGAGCAGTTCTTC	CASSGTSGIRRKYEQFF
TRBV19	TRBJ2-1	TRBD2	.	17	TGTGCCAGTAGTATTGGTGTTAGCGGGAGAGGGGACAATGAGCAGTTCTTC	CASSIGVSGRGDNEQFF
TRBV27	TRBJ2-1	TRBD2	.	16	TGTGCCAGCAGTTTAAGTAGGCTAGCGGGCGGGAATGAGCAGTTCTTC	CASSLSRLAGGNEQFF
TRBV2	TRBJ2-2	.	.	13	TGTGCCAGCAGTGAGCAGTTCGCCCGGGAGCTGTTTTTT	CASSEQFARELFF
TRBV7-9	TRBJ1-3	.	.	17	TGTGCCAGCAGCTTAGCGCGAGGATCCGCTAATGAAAACACCATATATTTT	CASSLARGSANENTIYF
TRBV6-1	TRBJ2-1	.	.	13	TGTGCCAGCCTGGACTCCCCGAACAATGAGCAGTTCTTC	CASLDSPNNEQFF
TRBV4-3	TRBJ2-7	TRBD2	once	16	TGCGCCAGCAGCCAAGATCTTCGGGGGGACCTGGACGAGCAGTACTTC	CASSQDLRGDLDEQYF
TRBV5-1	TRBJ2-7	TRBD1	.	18	TGCGCCAGCAGCTTGTTCCCTTTGGGACAGGGCCCCTCCTACGAGCAGTACTTC	CASSLFPLGQGPSYEQYF
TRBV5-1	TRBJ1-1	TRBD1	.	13	TGCGCCAGCAGCGGGACAGCAAACACTGAAGCTTTCTTT	CASSGTANTEAFF
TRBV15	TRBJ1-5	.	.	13	TGTGCCACCAGCAGAGATCAGGGGCAGCCCCAGCATTTT	CATSRDQGQPQHF
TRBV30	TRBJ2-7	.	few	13	TGTGCCTGGAGTGTAGGGGGGGATAGGGAGCAGTACTTC	CAWSVGGDREQYF
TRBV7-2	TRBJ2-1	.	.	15	TGTGCCAGCCGGCGCCGGGAGACCCTGTTGAATGAGCAGTTCTTC	CASRRRETLLNEQFF
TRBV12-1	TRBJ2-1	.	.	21	TGTGCCAGCAGCTCGCAACCGTGGACTAGCGGGAGGGTTTCCCAAGCAAATGAGCAGTTCTTC	CASSSQPWTSGRVSQANEQFF
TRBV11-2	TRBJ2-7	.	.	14	TGTGCCAGCAGCCTGTCGACAGAATTCTACGAGCAGTACTTC	CASSLSTEFYEQYF
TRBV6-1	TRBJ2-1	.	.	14	TGTGCCAGCAGTGAAAGGATATCCTACAATGAGCAGTTCTTC	CASSERISYNEQFF
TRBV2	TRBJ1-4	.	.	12	TGTGCCAGCAGTAAGGACGGAAAAAAACTGTTTTTT	CASSKDGKKLFF
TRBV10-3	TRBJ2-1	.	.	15	TGTGCCATCAGCAAACCTAGCTCAGGGTACAATGAGCAGTTCTTC	CAISKPSSGYNEQFF
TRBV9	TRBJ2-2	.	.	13	TGTGCCAGCAGCGTAGTGGGGAGCCGGGAGCTGTTTTTT	CASSVVGSRELFF